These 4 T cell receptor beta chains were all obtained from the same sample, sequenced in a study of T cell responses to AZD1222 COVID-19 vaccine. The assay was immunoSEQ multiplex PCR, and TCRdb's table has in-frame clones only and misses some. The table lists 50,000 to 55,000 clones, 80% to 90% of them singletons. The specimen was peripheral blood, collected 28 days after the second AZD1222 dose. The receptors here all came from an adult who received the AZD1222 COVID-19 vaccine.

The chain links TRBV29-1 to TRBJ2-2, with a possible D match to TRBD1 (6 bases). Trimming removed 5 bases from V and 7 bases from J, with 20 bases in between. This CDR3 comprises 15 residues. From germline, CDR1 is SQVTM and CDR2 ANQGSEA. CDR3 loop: CSVTDPLRGGGELFF. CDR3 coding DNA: TGCAGCGTTACAGACCCCCTTCGAGGGGGCGGGGAGCTGTTTTTT.

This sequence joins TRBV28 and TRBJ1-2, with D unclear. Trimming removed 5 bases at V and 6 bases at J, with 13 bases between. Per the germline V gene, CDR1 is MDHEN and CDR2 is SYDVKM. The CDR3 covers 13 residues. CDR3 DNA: TGTGCCAGCAGTCCCTGGGCCGGCGATGGCTACACCTTC. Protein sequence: CASSPWAGDGYTF.

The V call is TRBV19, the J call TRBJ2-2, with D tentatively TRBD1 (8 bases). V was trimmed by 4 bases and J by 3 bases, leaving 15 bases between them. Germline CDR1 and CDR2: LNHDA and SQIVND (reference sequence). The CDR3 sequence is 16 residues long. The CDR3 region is CASSKTGGAYTGELFF. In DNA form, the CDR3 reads TGTGCCAGTAGTAAAACAGGGGGGGCCTACACCGGGGAGCTGTTTTTT. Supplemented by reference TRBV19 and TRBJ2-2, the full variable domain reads DGGITQSPKYLFRKEGQNVTLSCEQNLNHDAMYWYRQDPGQGLRLIYYSQIVNDFQKGDIAEGYSVSREKKESFPLTVTSAQKNPTAFYLCASSKTGGAYTGELFFGEGSRLTVL.

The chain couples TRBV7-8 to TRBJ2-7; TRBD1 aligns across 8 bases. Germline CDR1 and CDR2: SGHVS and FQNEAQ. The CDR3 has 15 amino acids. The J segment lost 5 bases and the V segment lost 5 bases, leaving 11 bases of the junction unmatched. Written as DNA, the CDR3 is TGTGCCAGCAGCCCTACTGACAGGGGTGAGAACGAGCAGTACTTC. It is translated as CASSPTDRGENEQYF.